A selection of T cell receptor beta chains follows, all from one sample in a study of long-term antiretroviral therapy in people with HIV. The repertoire was sequenced with immunoSEQ multiplex PCR; TCRdb's copy has only in-frame clones and lacks some. The sample holds 48,000 or so clones, roughly four fifths seen once. The starting material was unsorted PBMCs, obtained 0.8 years after starting antiretroviral therapy. The receptors were gathered from a woman between 18 and 30 years old with HIV. The CDR3 runs from the conserved cysteine through the conserved F or W.

V	length	J	CDR3
TRBV6-4	11	TRBJ1-1	CASSDSPEAFF
TRBV7-8	15	TRBJ1-5	CASSSGQGGNQPQHF
TRBV7-9	14	TRBJ2-1	CASSLLAGTNEQFF
TRBV6-6	15	TRBJ2-5	CASRGAGGVRETQYF
TRBV5-1	15	TRBJ1-6	CASSFGTGEKSPLHF
TRBV2	16	TRBJ2-1	CASKREYGSSYNEQFF
TRBV4-1	15	TRBJ2-1	CASSQVLAENNEQFF
TRBV11-3	15	TRBJ2-7	CASSLEGTGAYEQYF
TRBV9	13	TRBJ2-6	CASSVAWANVLTF
TRBV7-3	15	TRBJ2-7	CASSLLGQGTYEQYF
TRBV5-4	14	TRBJ1-1	CASSVPRANTEAFF
TRBV4-3	15	TRBJ2-3	CASSQLGRSTDTQYF
TRBV7-2	17	TRBJ2-5	CASSLVPRAGVWETQYF
TRBV7-2	14	TRBJ2-5	CASRPDGRGETQYF
TRBV5-1	15	TRBJ2-5	CASSFSGGRWETQYF
TRBV5-1	15	TRBJ1-1	CASSLVGRLNTEAFF
TRBV28	13	TRBJ2-3	CASSQGDTGPQYF
TRBV4-1	12	TRBJ2-7	CASSHPPYEQYF
TRBV19	14	TRBJ1-4	CATSNTATNEKLFF
TRBV15	16	TRBJ2-2	CATSRGLAENTGELFF
TRBV10-2	14	TRBJ1-4	CASSDFLGNEKLFF
TRBV6-5	15	TRBJ2-2	CASSPTGFFTGELFF
TRBV15	13	TRBJ2-5	CATSGIAGETQYF
TRBV4-2	15	TRBJ2-7	CASSESAGESLEQYF
TRBV6-6	15	TRBJ2-1	CASSSPGAHHNEQFF
TRBV21-1	12	TRBJ2-3	CASSKSTDTQYF
TRBV19	14	TRBJ2-1	CASSIDTAGRGEFF
TRBV28	15	TRBJ2-7	CAGRASGRGIDEQYF
TRBV19	16	TRBJ1-4	CASSSFGGGAYEKLFF
TRBV29-1	14	TRBJ2-7	CSVPGGQGSYEQYF
TRBV19	14	TRBJ1-4	CASNTGGNNEKLFF
TRBV6-5	13	TRBJ1-5	CASSYSGDQPQHF
TRBV28	14	TRBJ2-7	CASARPGGTYEQYF
TRBV27	18	TRBJ1-5	CASSLFSPDPGGNQPQHF
TRBV4-1	14	TRBJ2-5	CASSQGLAEETQYF
TRBV5-4	17	TRBJ1-3	CASSFKGWSDSGNTIYF
TRBV9	15	TRBJ1-5	CASSKGRGVNQPQHF
TRBV4-3	19	TRBJ2-7	CASSQDPNHRGNLSYEQYF
TRBV6-5	13	TRBJ2-7	CASTPGGKNEQYF
TRBV5-6	14	TRBJ2-5	CASSPETVQETQYF
TRBV14	13	TRBJ2-5	CASEGTGSKTQYF
TRBV5-1	13	TRBJ1-1	CASSPDLNTEAFF
TRBV9	16	TRBJ2-2	CASSPRGRGWDGELFF
TRBV28	12	TRBJ1-5	CASSLYGIAQHF
TRBV4-2	15	TRBJ2-3	CASSPLAGATDTQYF
TRBV11-2	15	TRBJ2-7	CASSLGTSGPYEQYF
TRBV10-1	14	TRBJ2-7	CASSAPWGRHEQYF
TRBV7-2	16	TRBJ2-3	CASSYPPSPSTDTQYF
TRBV5-6	14	TRBJ2-5	CASSFEDRQETQYF
TRBV5-1	15	TRBJ2-5	CASTPTVGGGETQYF